Listed below are T cell receptor beta chains from one sample, sequenced in a study of blood T cell repertoires in COVID-19. The repertoire was sequenced with immunoSEQ multiplex PCR; TCRdb's copy has only in-frame clones and lacks some. The repertoire holds about 150,000 clones, with around 92% as singletons. The sample was peripheral blood. The receptors derive from a man aged 60-69 years with acute or convalescent COVID-19. Both conserved end residues are part of each CDR3. Fields, in order: J gene, clone size, V gene, D gene, CDR3 DNA, CDR3 protein. A D gene is named only where the DNA matches it firmly. The listing skips clone size in some rows; elsewhere it reads once, few, many or a size class.

j_call: TRBJ2-1; clone_size: -; v_call: TRBV6-5; d_call: TRBD1; cdr3_nt: TGTGCCAGCAGTCCCGACAGGGGGCCCTACAATGAGCAGTTCTTC; cdr3_aa: CASSPDRGPYNEQFF
j_call: TRBJ1-2; clone_size: -; v_call: TRBV6-5; d_call: -; cdr3_nt: TGTGCCTGCGTTAGAGGGCCCCTAGGTGGCTACACCTTC; cdr3_aa: CACVRGPLGGYTF
j_call: TRBJ1-1; clone_size: -; v_call: TRBV27; d_call: -; cdr3_nt: TGTGCCAGCAGTTTGACAGGAAACACTGAAGCTTTCTTT; cdr3_aa: CASSLTGNTEAFF
j_call: TRBJ1-1; clone_size: -; v_call: TRBV9; d_call: -; cdr3_nt: TGTGCCAGCAGCGTAACGGCAGGGAACATGAACACTGAAGCTTTCTTT; cdr3_aa: CASSVTAGNMNTEAFF
j_call: TRBJ1-2; clone_size: -; v_call: TRBV6-5; d_call: TRBD1; cdr3_nt: TGTGCCAGCGACATATGGGACAGGGGCTATGGCTACACCTTC; cdr3_aa: CASDIWDRGYGYTF
j_call: TRBJ1-3; clone_size: -; v_call: TRBV7-2; d_call: -; cdr3_nt: TGTGCCAGCAGCTTAGAAGTGACAGTGAGCTCTGGAAACACCATATATTTT; cdr3_aa: CASSLEVTVSSGNTIYF
j_call: TRBJ2-7; clone_size: -; v_call: TRBV4-1; d_call: TRBD2; cdr3_nt: TGCGCCAGCAGCCGGGGGGGAGGGAACGAGCAGTACTTC; cdr3_aa: CASSRGGGNEQYF
j_call: TRBJ2-6; clone_size: once; v_call: TRBV10-2; d_call: -; cdr3_nt: TGCGCCAGCAGATCGGGGAGGACGGGGGCCAACGTCCTGACTTTC; cdr3_aa: CASRSGRTGANVLTF
j_call: TRBJ2-1; clone_size: -; v_call: TRBV7-9; d_call: TRBD1; cdr3_nt: TGTGCCAGCACCACCCCCAGCCGGGACAGGTTTTTTTACAATGAGCAGTTCTTC; cdr3_aa: CASTTPSRDRFFYNEQFF
j_call: TRBJ1-3; clone_size: once; v_call: TRBV2; d_call: -; cdr3_nt: TGTGCCAGCAGCAGGGTCTCCTCTGGAAACACCATATATTTT; cdr3_aa: CASSRVSSGNTIYF
j_call: TRBJ2-7; clone_size: -; v_call: TRBV27; d_call: TRBD1; cdr3_nt: TGTGCCAGCAGCCACCGGGACAGAGCCTACGAGCAGTACTTC; cdr3_aa: CASSHRDRAYEQYF
j_call: TRBJ2-2; clone_size: -; v_call: TRBV7-2; d_call: -; cdr3_nt: TGTGCCAGCAGCTTAGTCCGAGGGGGGGCCCCCGGGGAGCTGTTTTTT; cdr3_aa: CASSLVRGGAPGELFF
j_call: TRBJ2-1; clone_size: -; v_call: TRBV27; d_call: TRBD1; cdr3_nt: TGTGCCAGCAGTTCACCGGGACAGGGGCTCGACGAGCAGTTCTTC; cdr3_aa: CASSSPGQGLDEQFF
j_call: TRBJ2-1; clone_size: -; v_call: TRBV6-5; d_call: -; cdr3_nt: TGTGCCACCAGGGGGGACGGGACAGACTACAATGAGCAGTTCTTC; cdr3_aa: CATRGDGTDYNEQFF
j_call: TRBJ2-2; clone_size: -; v_call: TRBV3-1/TRBV3-2; d_call: TRBD1; cdr3_nt: TGTGCCAGCAGCCAAGTAGGGGGCCCCAACACCGGGGAGCTGTTTTTT; cdr3_aa: CASSQVGGPNTGELFF